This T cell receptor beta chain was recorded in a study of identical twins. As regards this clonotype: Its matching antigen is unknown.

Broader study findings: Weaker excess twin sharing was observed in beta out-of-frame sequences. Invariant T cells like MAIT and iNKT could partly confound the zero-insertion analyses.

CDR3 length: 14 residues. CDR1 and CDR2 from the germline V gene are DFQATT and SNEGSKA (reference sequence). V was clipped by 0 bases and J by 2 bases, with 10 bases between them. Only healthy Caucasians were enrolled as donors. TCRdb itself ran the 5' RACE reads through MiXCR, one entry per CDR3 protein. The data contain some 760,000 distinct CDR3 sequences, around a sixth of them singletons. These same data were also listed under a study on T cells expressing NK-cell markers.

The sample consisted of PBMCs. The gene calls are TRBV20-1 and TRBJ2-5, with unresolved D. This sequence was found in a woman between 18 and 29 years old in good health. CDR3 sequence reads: CSARDPGPQETQYF. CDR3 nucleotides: TGCAGTGCTAGAGACCCCGGGCCACAAGAGACCCAGTACTTC.